This T cell receptor (beta chain) was obtained from a study of T cells after yellow fever vaccination. Study-wide findings and caveats: A faster peak, day 5 versus 15, was reached by the weaker secondary response.

The CDR3 length is 12 residues. Via MiXCR, TCRdb re-called the 5' RACE reads, giving one row per CDR3 protein. Among hundreds of thousands of distinct CDR3 sequences listed, 20% to 25% were seen once. This clonotype occurred a few times. Its antigen is undetermined. A junction end diverges from the germline sequence, so it may reflect a read error. The sequence was obtained from a young man who received the YFV17D yellow fever vaccine. This sequence joins TRBV12-3 or TRBV12-4 and TRBJ2-4, with 7 bases that match TRBD2. The sequencing used PBMCs, collected approximately 20 days after the first yellow fever vaccination. The CDR3 protein is CASSSPGGTMGF. The CDR3 region has the DNA TGTGCCAGCAGCTCGCCCGGGGGGACGATGGGTTTC.